Listed below are T cell receptor beta chains from one sample, sequenced in a study of shared clonotypes between healthy human individuals. Method: immunoSEQ multiplex PCR; TCRdb's copy keeps in-frame clones and lacks some. The sample lists approximately 350,000 clones, less than 85% occurring once. Material for sequencing was memory CD4+ T cells sorted from blood. These receptor sequences come from a man aged 25-45 years in good health. Each CDR3 is given with its conserved first and last residue. The D gene is left open where the match is weak. Rows may omit the clone size; those that give it use once, few, many or a size class.

CDR3nt,CDR3aa,j_gene,v_gene,d_gene,abundance
TGTGCCAGTAGTCAGGGTTATGGCTACACCTTC,CASSQGYGYTF,TRBJ1-2,TRBV19,.,.
TGTGCCAGCCGGACGAACACCGGGGAGCTGTTTTTT,CASRTNTGELFF,TRBJ2-2,TRBV11-3,.,once
TGTGCCAGCAAGAACGGGGGGAATCAGCCCCAGCATTTT,CASKNGGNQPQHF,TRBJ1-5,TRBV6-5,.,.
TGTGCCAGCAGCCCCAGAGCTACTAGCGGCAAAACAGATACGCAGTATTTT,CASSPRATSGKTDTQYF,TRBJ2-3,TRBV7-9,TRBD2,few
TGTGCCAGCAGTGAAGCTCGATCGCCGGGTGAGACCCAGTACTTC,CASSEARSPGETQYF,TRBJ2-5,TRBV6-1,.,.
TGCGCCAGCAAAAAGGGGCCGAAGTACTTC,CASKKGPKYF,TRBJ2-7,TRBV10-2,.,.
TGTGCCAGCAGCGACGGACTCAAAACGCGACACAATGAGCAGTTCTTC,CASSDGLKTRHNEQFF,TRBJ2-1,TRBV7-6,.,.
TGTGCCAGCTCCCAGGGACTAGCGGGAGCTATTGGGCAGTACTTC,CASSQGLAGAIGQYF,TRBJ2-7,TRBV18,TRBD2,.
TGTGCCAGCAGAGGCCAGGGGCGGGAGCAGTTCTTC,CASRGQGREQFF,TRBJ2-1,TRBV11-2,.,.
TGTGCCAGCAGAAACAGGGGTAGGGGCAATGAGCAGTTCTTC,CASRNRGRGNEQFF,TRBJ2-1,TRBV5-4,TRBD1,.
TGTGCCAGTAGTATCCCCCCAGGGCATCAGCCCCAGCATTTT,CASSIPPGHQPQHF,TRBJ1-5,TRBV19,.,many
TGCGCCAACGTACAGGGTCTCGCAGATACGCAGTATTTT,CANVQGLADTQYF,TRBJ2-3,TRBV10-1,.,.
TGTGCCAGCAGCTTGGGGGGCGTCAAGACTAATGAGCAGTTCTTC,CASSLGGVKTNEQFF,TRBJ2-1,TRBV7-2,.,.
TGTGCCAGCAGCCAACCTACGGAGGGTTGGCGAAGCTACGAGCAGTACTTC,CASSQPTEGWRSYEQYF,TRBJ2-7,TRBV14,.,once
TGTGCCAGCAGTTTATTGCATCAGACCCAGTACTTC,CASSLLHQTQYF,TRBJ2-5,TRBV28,.,.
TGTGCCTGGAGCGCATTTTTCGTCGGGGACACTGAAGCTTTCTTT,CAWSAFFVGDTEAFF,TRBJ1-1,TRBV30,.,.
TGTGCCAGCAGCGCGGCCCCGACCGGGAGGGGGGGCAATGAGCAGTTCTTC,CASSAAPTGRGGNEQFF,TRBJ2-1,TRBV9,TRBD2,once
TGTGCCAGCACCACGGTGTCAGGAAACTACAATGAGCAGTTCTTC,CASTTVSGNYNEQFF,TRBJ2-1,TRBV2,.,.
TGTGCCAGCAGCTCGACAGGAGGAAACACCATATATTTT,CASSSTGGNTIYF,TRBJ1-3,TRBV11-2,.,.
TGTGCCAGCTCACCTTCGAGGGAAGTTGAGCAGTACTTC,CASSPSREVEQYF,TRBJ2-7,TRBV18,.,.
TGCAGCGTTGAAGGCTTAGGGGGGTTGGAGCAGTACTTC,CSVEGLGGLEQYF,TRBJ2-7,TRBV29-1,.,.
TGTGCCAGCAGCTTAAACGCCGCAGATACGCAGTATTTT,CASSLNAADTQYF,TRBJ2-3,TRBV7-3,.,.
TGTGCCAGCAGTCCCCTGGTTGTAGGTGGTGGCTACACCTTC,CASSPLVVGGGYTF,TRBJ1-2,TRBV28,.,.
TGTGCCAGCAGTTATTGGGGGGCCTACGAGCAGTACTTC,CASSYWGAYEQYF,TRBJ2-7,TRBV6-5,.,.
TGTGCCAGCAGTGGGACTAGCGGAGGGGTCAGGTGGAATGAGCAGTTCTTC,CASSGTSGGVRWNEQFF,TRBJ2-1,TRBV28,TRBD2,once
TGTGCCAGCAGTCCGTCGACAGGGGGTCTCTACGAGCAGTACTTC,CASSPSTGGLYEQYF,TRBJ2-7,TRBV28,TRBD1,.
TGCGCCAGCAGCTATGAGGGAGGTGGGAATGAGCAGTTCTTC,CASSYEGGGNEQFF,TRBJ2-1,TRBV5-1,.,.
TGTGCCAGCTCACTCGAAGGCGGGGCACCTACGATCGGGCAGTACTTC,CASSLEGGAPTIGQYF,TRBJ2-7,TRBV18,.,.
TGCAGCGTAATCTTGCGTCGGATGAACACTGAAGCTTTCTTT,CSVILRRMNTEAFF,TRBJ1-1,TRBV29-1,.,.
TGTGCCAGCTCGCGGGAGTATTCCGGGACAGGGAACGAGCAGTACTTC,CASSREYSGTGNEQYF,TRBJ2-7,TRBV18,TRBD1,.
TGCGCCAGCAGCCCGGGCTGGAGGGCTACAGATACGCAGTATTTT,CASSPGWRATDTQYF,TRBJ2-3,TRBV4-3,.,.
TGTGCCAGCACTCCAGGGGGCGGTACGCAGTATTTT,CASTPGGGTQYF,TRBJ2-3,TRBV27,TRBD1,.
TGTGCCACCAGCAGCGGAAACACCATATATTTT,CATSSGNTIYF,TRBJ1-3,TRBV15,.,.
TGTGCCAGCAGACACCTCCGGGACAGGGAGTTATCTGGGGCCAACGTCCTGACTTTC,CASRHLRDRELSGANVLTF,TRBJ2-6,TRBV2,TRBD1,.
TGTGCCAGCAGCTTGGCCTCAGGGGGCATGCCAAACCAGCCCCAGCATTTT,CASSLASGGMPNQPQHF,TRBJ1-5,TRBV5-6,TRBD1,.
TGTGCCAGCAGTCCGGACAGCTTGAATGGCTACACCTTC,CASSPDSLNGYTF,TRBJ1-2,TRBV6-6,.,.
TGTGCCAGCAGCCCCGGCTTGAACACTGAAGCTTTCTTT,CASSPGLNTEAFF,TRBJ1-1,TRBV7-2,.,.
TGTGCCAGCAGCGATGGGGCAGGGGCTAACTATGGCTACACCTTC,CASSDGAGANYGYTF,TRBJ1-2,TRBV7-8,.,once
TGCGCCAGCAGTGAGTCTAGCGGGAGGTACAATGAGCAGTTCTTC,CASSESSGRYNEQFF,TRBJ2-1,TRBV10-1,TRBD2,.
TGTGCCAGCATTCCGGCACCCTCTGGGGCCAACGTCCTGACTTTC,CASIPAPSGANVLTF,TRBJ2-6,TRBV5-5,.,once
TGTGCCAGCAGCTCACTAGCGGGAGGGGCGACTGGCGACCAGTACTTC,CASSSLAGGATGDQYF,TRBJ2-5,TRBV7-6,TRBD2,.
TGTGCCAGCAGGGCTTTTGCACTCTACCAAGAGACCCAGTACTTC,CASRAFALYQETQYF,TRBJ2-5,TRBV6-1,.,.
TGTGCCATCAGTGGAGGGATTCAGCCCCAGCATTTT,CAISGGIQPQHF,TRBJ1-5,TRBV10-3,.,few